The 29 T cell receptor beta chains given below trace back to one sample, sequenced in a study of blood T cell repertoires in COVID-19. Some clones are missing from TCRdb's copy, which holds only in-frame ones; the method was immunoSEQ multiplex PCR. The sample holds about 250,000 clones, nearly 95% seen once. The sequencing sample was made of peripheral blood. The receptors stem from a man younger than 40 with COVID-19, enrolled during active disease.

The chain uses TRBV29-1 and TRBJ1-2; a possible D gene is TRBD1 (5 bases). V dropped 0 bases and J dropped 11 bases, with 16 bases sitting between them. This CDR3 has 13 amino acids. Germline CDR1 and CDR2: SQVTM and ANQGSEA. CDR3: CSVEERNPRGYTF. As DNA, the CDR3 is TGCAGCGTTGAAGAAAGGAATCCTCGGGGGTACACCTTC.

The chain couples TRBV5-1 to TRBJ1-4; 10 bases line up with TRBD1. This CDR3 has 15 residues. The germline V gene has CDR1 SGHRS and CDR2 YFSETQ. Losses at the gene ends were 5 bases for V and 7 bases for J; bases not matched to a gene: 8. Written as DNA, the CDR3 is TGCGCCAGCAGGCCGAACCGGGACAGGGGTGAAAAACTGTTTTTT. Its protein is CASRPNRDRGEKLFF.

The chain joins TRBV19 to TRBJ1-1, with 10 bases that match TRBD1. Germline V gene lookup returns CDR1 LNHDA and CDR2 SQIVND (reference sequence). The trim removed 4 bases at V and 4 bases at J, leaving 0 bases unmatched. The CDR3 is made up of 13 amino acids. The CDR3 loop reads CASSRTGGTEAFF. Here the CDR3 DNA reads TGTGCCAGTAGTAGGACAGGGGGCACTGAAGCTTTCTTT.

The V gene is TRBV7-9, the J gene TRBJ1-2, with 8 bases that match TRBD1. The CDR3 contains 15 residues. The ends lost 4 bases at V and 4 bases at J; junction bases unmatched: 8. Germline V gives CDR1 SEHNR, CDR2 FQNEAQ (reference sequence). This CDR3 reads CASSSMDRATYGYTF. The CDR3 DNA reads as TGTGCCAGCAGCTCGATGGACAGGGCGACCTATGGCTACACCTTC.

The chain recombines TRBV6-5 with TRBJ1-5; D gene unclear. The CDR3 length is 13 residues. CDR1 MNHEY and CDR2 SVGAGI come from the germline V gene. V was shortened by 0 bases and J by 6 bases, with 6 bases between the two germline ends. Written as DNA, the CDR3 is TGTGCCAGCAGTTACTCGACGGGTCAGCCCCAGCATTTT. Its translation: CASSYSTGQPQHF.

V gene TRBV12-5 combines with J gene TRBJ2-1; 7 nucleotides agree with TRBD2. CDR3 size: 14 residues. Germline V gene sequence: CDR1 LGHNT, CDR2 FRNRAP. The V and J ends lost 6 bases and 7 bases, in that order; junction bases with no gene match: 9. The CDR3 DNA is TGTGCTAGTGGATATGGATTCGGGGGGAATGAGCAGTTCTTC. It specifies CASGYGFGGNEQFF. The full variable domain, completed using reference TRBV12-5 and TRBJ2-1, is DARVTQTPRHKVTEMGQEVTMRCQPILGHNTVFWYRQTMMQGLELLAYFRNRAPLDDSGMPKDRFSAEMPDATLATLKIQPSEPRDSAVYFCASGYGFGGNEQFFGPGTRLTVL.

V gene TRBV5-4 combines with J gene TRBJ1-1; D unresolved. In germline, CDR1 is SGHNT, CDR2 YYREEE (reference sequence). V gave up 4 bases and J gave up 0 bases, with 10 bases separating them. This CDR3 comprises 14 residues. The CDR3 DNA reads TGTGCCAGCAGCCCCGGTCGAATGAACACTGAAGCTTTCTTT. This gives the protein CASSPGRMNTEAFF.

The rearrangement uses TRBV7-9 and TRBJ1-4, with D unclear. Germline CDR1 SEHNR, CDR2 FQNEAQ (reference sequence). V shed 5 bases and J shed 5 bases, with 12 bases lying between them. The CDR3 extends over 14 amino acids. CDR3 coding DNA: TGTGCCAGCAGCATTGACCGGGTAAATGAAAAACTGTTTTTT. It yields the protein CASSIDRVNEKLFF.

The V and J genes are TRBV9 and TRBJ1-6; no clear D gene. The germline gives CDR1 SGDLS, CDR2 YYNGEE. V was trimmed by 3 bases and J by 0 bases, leaving 4 bases between them. The CDR3 sequence is 14 residues long. The CDR3 nucleotides read TGTGCCAGCAGCGGCGGCTCCTATAATTCACCCCTCCACTTT. This encodes CASSGGSYNSPLHF.

The chain couples TRBV24-1 to TRBJ2-3; the D gene is possibly TRBD1 (5 bases). The V gene lost 3 bases and the J gene lost 2 bases, with 11 bases spanning the gap. Germline CDR1 reads KGHDR; CDR2 reads SFDVKD. The CDR3 is 15 residues long. The CDR3 is CATSDRRTPTDTQYF. CDR3 DNA: TGTGCCACCAGTGATAGACGGACACCCACAGATACGCAGTATTTT.

There are a few counts of this clone. The chain has TRBV7-2 and TRBJ1-5, with D possibly TRBD1 on 6 matching bases. With 5 bases removed from V and 3 bases from J, the gap between germline ends came to 11 bases. Per germline, CDR1 SGHTA and CDR2 FQGNSA. This CDR3 has 14 residues. In DNA, the CDR3 is TGTGCCAGCAGCCCGGACAGACCCAATCAGCCCCAGCATTTT. As protein: CASSPDRPNQPQHF. Full variable domain (rest looked up from reference TRBV7-2 and TRBJ1-5): GAGVSQSPSNKVTEKGKDVELRCDPISGHTALYWYRQSLGQGLEFLIYFQGNSAPDKSGLPSDRFSAERTGGSVSTLTIQRTQQEDSAVYLCASSPDRPNQPQHFGDGTRLSIL.

The J gene is TRBJ2-7, the V gene TRBV18; 7 bases agree with TRBD1. The germline V gene encodes CDR1 KGHSH and CDR2 LQKENI. The CDR3 extends over 14 amino acids. The V and J ends lost 0 bases and 1 base, in that order; junction bases with no gene match: 0. The CDR3: CASSPPGQSYEQYF. As DNA, the CDR3 is TGTGCCAGCTCACCACCGGGACAGTCCTACGAGCAGTACTTC.

This chain connects TRBV18 to TRBJ2-2, with a weak D call TRBD1 (6 bases). Germline V gene sequence: CDR1 KGHSH, CDR2 LQKENI. This CDR3 spans 15 amino acids. Trimming removed 6 bases from V and 0 bases from J, with 11 bases in between. CDR3 bases: TGTGCCAGCTCCCCGGGACACTCGAACACCGGGGAGCTGTTTTTT. It specifies CASSPGHSNTGELFF.

This clone was detected a few times. This rearrangement joins TRBV6-5 to TRBJ1-2; D might be TRBD1 (5 bases). CDR3 length equals 13 residues. Trimming stripped 6 bases from V and 8 bases from J, with 16 bases between. In germline, CDR1 is MNHEY, CDR2 SVGAGI. The DNA of the CDR3 is TGTGCCAGCAGCTCACAGGAGACAAGAGGCTACACCTTC. Translating it yields CASSSQETRGYTF.

Here the CDR3 reads CASSAGQINEKLFF. As DNA, the CDR3 is TGCGCCAGCAGCGCCGGACAGATTAATGAAAAACTGTTTTTT. This sequence joins TRBV5-1 and TRBJ1-4, with a weak D call TRBD1 (6 bases). With 4 bases removed from V and 4 bases from J, the gap between germline ends came to 11 bases. The CDR3 totals 14 residues. Germline V gene data show CDR1 as SGHRS and CDR2 as YFSETQ.

The genes are TRBV6-6 and TRBJ1-3, with 7 positions matching TRBD1. CDR1 and CDR2 from the germline V gene are MNHNY and SVGAGI (reference sequence). The CDR3 is 20 residues long. Trimming removed 6 bases from V and 0 bases from J; junction bases left unmatched: 20. CDR3 sequence: CASSYAKGGSFLYSGNTIYF. CDR3 nucleotides: TGTGCCAGCAGCTACGCGAAAGGGGGCTCCTTCTTGTACTCTGGAAACACCATATATTTT.

The J gene is TRBJ1-3, the V gene TRBV19, with a tentative D call TRBD1 (6 bases). Germline loops: CDR1 LNHDA, CDR2 SQIVND (reference sequence). There are 14 residues in the CDR3. V lost 5 bases and J 0 bases, leaving 8 bases between the germline ends. The CDR3 DNA sequence: TGTGCCAGTAGTTCAGGGGCCTCTGGAAACACCATATATTTT. It yields the protein CASSSGASGNTIYF.

The rearrangement joins TRBV3-1 (or the pseudogene TRBV3-2) to TRBJ2-1; 10 bases line up with TRBD2. Germline loops: CDR1 LGHDT, CDR2 YNNKEL (reference sequence). This CDR3 has 17 residues. The V and J ends lost 4 bases and 7 bases, in that order; junction bases with no gene match: 13. CDR3 DNA sequence: TGTGCCAGCAGCCGAAACTTAGCGGGGGGAGAGGGGAATGAGCAGTTCTTC. Translating gives CASSRNLAGGEGNEQFF.

V usage is TRBV7-2 and J usage is TRBJ1-2; possibly TRBD1 for D (5 bases). Between the trimmed V and J ends, which lost 0 bases and 0 bases, there was a span of 8 bases. Germline values: CDR1 SGHTA, CDR2 FQGNSA. CDR3 size: 15 residues. The CDR3 spells CASSLAGASNYGYTF. In DNA form, the CDR3 reads TGTGCCAGCAGCTTAGCAGGGGCCTCTAACTATGGCTACACCTTC.

The chain employs TRBV19 and TRBJ2-5; tentatively, D is TRBD2 (6 bases). Per germline, CDR1 LNHDA and CDR2 SQIVND (reference sequence). CDR3 length: 16 amino acids. Trimming shortened V by 6 bases and J by 5 bases, and 22 bases separated the two germline ends. The CDR3: CASSPLLGGRGETQYF. The CDR3, as DNA: TGTGCCAGTAGCCCACTCTTAGGTGGCCGGGGGGAGACCCAGTACTTC.

V is TRBV3-1 (or the pseudogene TRBV3-2) and J is TRBJ1-6; D unclear. The V end lost 1 base, the J end lost 3 bases, and 7 bases lay between the germline ends. Per germline, CDR1 LGHDT and CDR2 YNNKEL (reference sequence). This CDR3 spans 15 amino acids. The CDR3 DNA is TGTGCCAGCAGCCAAGGAGGGCGCTATAATTCACCCCTCCACTTT. Translation: CASSQGGRYNSPLHF.

This CDR3 is CASSPQRGVNTIYF. The CDR3 DNA reads TGTGCCAGCTCACCGCAGCGGGGGGTCAACACCATATATTTT. The chain uses TRBV18 and TRBJ1-3; weak D call: TRBD1 (5 bases). Germline loops: CDR1 KGHSH, CDR2 LQKENI. This CDR3 is built from 14 residues. V dropped 3 bases and J dropped 7 bases, with 13 bases sitting between them.

The chain carries TRBV18 and TRBJ1-1; tentative D call: TRBD1 (5 bases). Germline values: CDR1 KGHSH, CDR2 LQKENI. V dropped 5 bases and J dropped 3 bases, with 10 bases sitting between them. The CDR3 consists of 13 residues. The CDR3 DNA sequence: TGTGCCAGCTCAATGGGGGGGGACACTGAAGCTTTCTTT. This encodes CASSMGGDTEAFF.

The V call is TRBV9, the J call TRBJ2-2, with 9 bases matching TRBD2. J was trimmed by 3 bases and V by 7 bases; bases with no gene match: 10. This CDR3 is 16 amino acids long. Germline CDR1 and CDR2: SGDLS and YYNGEE. This chain's CDR3 is CASGSPSGAYTGELFF. The DNA for the CDR3 is TGTGCCAGCGGCTCCCCTAGCGGGGCATACACCGGGGAGCTGTTTTTT.

The chain links TRBV6-5 to TRBJ1-2, with 8 bases that match TRBD1. Per germline, CDR1 MNHEY and CDR2 SVGAGI. V lost 2 bases, J lost 4 bases, and 6 bases stayed unmatched. This CDR3 comprises 15 residues. For the CDR3, the DNA is TGTGCCAGCAGTTACACTACAGGGGGGACCTATGGCTACACCTTC. Translated: CASSYTTGGTYGYTF.

Regarding this clone: The junction departs from the called germline gene at one end, perhaps through a read error. The chain carries TRBV7-9 and TRBJ1-3, with D possibly being TRBD1 (5 bases). This CDR3 is 13 amino acids long. Germline CDR1 SEHNR, CDR2 FQNEAQ (reference sequence). CDR3: CVQAGNSGNTIYF. The CDR3 DNA is TGCGTACAGGCAGGCAACTCTGGAAACACCATATATTTT.

The rearrangement links TRBV5-1 to TRBJ2-1; 11 nucleotides agree with TRBD2. This CDR3 has 16 amino acids. Germline CDR1 is SGHRS and CDR2 is YFSETQ. The V and J ends lost 1 base and 4 bases, in that order; junction bases with no gene match: 4. The CDR3 reads CASSLNIAGGYNEQFF. The CDR3 DNA is TGCGCCAGCAGCTTGAACATAGCGGGGGGGTACAATGAGCAGTTCTTC.

This clone occurred a few times. The chain has TRBV19 and TRBJ1-4; the match to TRBD1 covers 7 bases. The J segment lost 8 bases and the V segment lost 9 bases, leaving 9 bases of the junction unmatched. There are 13 residues in the CDR3. Per germline, CDR1 LNHDA and CDR2 SQIVND (reference sequence). The CDR3 DNA follows: TGTGCCAGCGCACAGGGGATAGAGGAAAAACTGTTTTTT. Amino acids: CASAQGIEEKLFF.

The rearrangement joins TRBV3-1 (or the pseudogene TRBV3-2) to TRBJ2-1; D gene uncertain. CDR3 length: 16 residues. Trimming cost V 4 bases and J 0 bases, with 13 bases left between them. CDR1 LGHDT and CDR2 YNNKEL come from the germline V gene (reference sequence). The CDR3 region is CASSLVRSSSYNEQFF. The DNA for the CDR3 is TGTGCCAGCAGCCTTGTACGATCTAGCTCCTACAATGAGCAGTTCTTC.